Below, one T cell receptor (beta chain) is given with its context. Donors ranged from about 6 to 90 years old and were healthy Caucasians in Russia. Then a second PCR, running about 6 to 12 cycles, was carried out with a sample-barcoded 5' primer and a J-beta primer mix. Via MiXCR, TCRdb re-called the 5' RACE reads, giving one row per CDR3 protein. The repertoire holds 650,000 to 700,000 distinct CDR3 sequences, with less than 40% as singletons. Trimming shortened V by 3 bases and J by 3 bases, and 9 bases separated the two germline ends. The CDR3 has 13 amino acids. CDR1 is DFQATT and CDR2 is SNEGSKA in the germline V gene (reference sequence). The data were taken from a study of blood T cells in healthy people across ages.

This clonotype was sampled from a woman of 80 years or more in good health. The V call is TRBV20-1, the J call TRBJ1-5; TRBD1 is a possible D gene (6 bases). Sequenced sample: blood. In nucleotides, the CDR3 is TGCAGTGCTAGCGGACAGAACAATCAGCCCCAGCATTTT. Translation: CSASGQNNQPQHF.